Shown below are 27 T cell receptor beta chains from a single sample sequenced in a study of shared clonotypes between healthy human individuals. The table came from immunoSEQ multiplex PCR; TCRdb's copy has only in-frame clones and leaves some out. Among fewer than 600,000 clones listed, 75% to 85% were seen once. The sample comprised PBMCs. The receptors were sampled from a woman between 35 and 50 years old in good health. Some clones in this sample may be carry-over from other donors' samples.

The V gene is TRBV28, the J gene TRBJ2-7; D perhaps matches TRBD2 (5 bases). This CDR3 is 14 amino acids long. Germline CDR1 MDHEN, CDR2 SYDVKM. Trimming cost V 6 bases and J 1 base, with 13 bases left between them. The CDR3 coding sequence is TGTGCCAGCAGAGCCACCGGGGTGTCCTACGAGCAGTACTTC. Translation gives CASRATGVSYEQYF.

For this clone: In the same sample, other DNA sequences code for this CDR3. The J gene is TRBJ1-2, the V gene TRBV30, with D perhaps TRBD1 (6 bases). V was clipped by 4 bases and J by 4 bases, with 10 bases between them. The germline V gene has CDR1 GTSNPN and CDR2 SVGIG (reference sequence). The CDR3 has 12 residues. In nucleotides, the CDR3 is TGTGCCTGGAACCCGGGGGCCTATGGCTACACCTTC. It is translated as CAWNPGAYGYTF. Combining the CDR3 with reference TRBV30 and TRBJ1-2 gives the whole variable domain SQTIHQWPATLVQPVGSPLSLECTVEGTSNPNLYWYRQAAGRGLQLLFYSVGIGQISSEVPQNLSASRPQDRQFILSSKKLLLSDSGFYLCAWNPGAYGYTFGSGTRLTVV.

The V call is TRBV4-3, the J call TRBJ2-1; 12 bases are shared with TRBD2. This CDR3 spans 16 amino acids. From germline, CDR1 is LGHNA and CDR2 YSLEER. After removal of 3 bases from V and 6 bases from J, the junction contained 6 bases not matched to a gene. CDR3 DNA sequence: TGCGCCAGCAGCCAGAGGACTAGCGGGATTTTCAATGAGCAGTTCTTC. Protein: CASSQRTSGIFNEQFF.

This chain joins TRBV6-5 and TRBJ1-1, with a weak D call TRBD1 (5 bases). V gave up 5 bases and J gave up 7 bases, with 14 bases separating them. Germline values: CDR1 MNHEY, CDR2 SVGAGI. The CDR3 runs to 13 residues. As DNA, the CDR3 is TGTGCCAGCAGTAACCCTGGGGGGGGTGAAGCTTTCTTT. Protein product: CASSNPGGGEAFF.

The gene calls are TRBV6-5 and TRBJ1-2; tentative D call: TRBD1 (6 bases). Germline lookup yields CDR1 MNHEY and CDR2 SVGAGI. V lost 5 bases, J lost 8 bases, and 18 bases lay in between. The CDR3 is 14 amino acids. The CDR3 DNA follows: TGTGCCAGCAGTGAAGGGAGGGGGAGAGGAGGCTACACCTTC. As protein: CASSEGRGRGGYTF.

The J gene is TRBJ2-3, the V gene TRBV9; tentatively, D is TRBD1 (6 bases). CDR1 is SGDLS, CDR2 YYNGEE, per germline. The CDR3 totals 15 residues. Deletions cut 2 bases from V and 2 bases from J, with 12 bases between. The CDR3 DNA is TGTGCCAGCAGCGTTCAATGGGGGCCCACAGATACGCAGTATTTT. As protein: CASSVQWGPTDTQYF.

This clone has more than one count but fewer than ten. The chain has TRBV13 and TRBJ1-1; perhaps TRBD1 as D (5 bases). Germline-derived CDR1 and CDR2 are PRHDT and FYEKMQ (reference sequence). The V end was cut by 5 bases, the J end by 3 bases, with 19 bases between. This CDR3 has 16 residues. Here the CDR3 reads CASSPGQGTRHTEAFF. The CDR3 DNA sequence: TGTGCCAGCAGCCCAGGGCAGGGTACGAGGCACACTGAAGCTTTCTTT.

The rearrangement links TRBV5-1 to TRBJ2-2; no clear D. The V gene lost 4 bases and the J gene lost 7 bases, with 8 bases spanning the gap. The CDR3 spans 12 residues. Germline V gene data show CDR1 as SGHRS and CDR2 as YFSETQ. Here the CDR3 DNA reads TGCGCCAGCAGCCCTTACAACGGGGAGCTGTTTTTT. Encoded protein: CASSPYNGELFF.

The chain carries TRBV28 and TRBJ2-1, with 9 nucleotides matching TRBD2. The CDR3 contains 16 residues. Germline CDR1 is MDHEN and CDR2 is SYDVKM. The V gene end was trimmed by 10 bases and the J gene end by 2 bases; junction bases not matched to a gene: 12. CDR3 sequence: CATSISGGVPYNEQFF. The DNA for the CDR3 is TGTGCCACCTCGATTAGCGGGGGAGTCCCCTACAATGAGCAGTTCTTC.

This sequence joins TRBV6-5 and TRBJ2-1; 11 bases agree with TRBD1. V dropped 6 bases and J dropped 1; count of bases not matched to a gene: 2. CDR1 is MNHEY, CDR2 SVGAGI, per germline. The CDR3 has 15 amino acids. CDR3 in DNA: TGTGCCAGCAGGGGGACAGGGGGATCCTACAATGAGCAGTTCTTC. Translation: CASRGTGGSYNEQFF.

This chain links TRBV7-2 with TRBJ2-5; 7 bases fit TRBD2. V lost 5 bases, J lost 5 bases, and 8 bases stayed unmatched. The germline gives CDR1 SGHTA, CDR2 FQGNSA. CDR3 length: 14 residues. CDR3 sequence: CASSPRLAGETQYF. The CDR3 bases are TGTGCCAGCAGCCCCCGACTAGCAGGGGAGACCCAGTACTTC. The variable domain in full, with the rest retrieved from reference TRBV7-2 and TRBJ2-5, is GAGVSQSPSNKVTEKGKDVELRCDPISGHTALYWYRQSLGQGLEFLIYFQGNSAPDKSGLPSDRFSAERTGGSVSTLTIQRTQQEDSAVYLCASSPRLAGETQYFGPGTRLLVL.

The count of this clone is one. In DNA form, the CDR3 reads TGTGCCAGCAGCTTCGGACTAGCGGGCCGGTACGAGCAGTACTTC. This translates into CASSFGLAGRYEQYF. The chain joins TRBV7-2 to TRBJ2-7; TRBD2 matches at 11 bases. This CDR3 is built from 15 residues. From germline, CDR1 is SGHTA and CDR2 FQGNSA. Trimming removed 3 bases from V and 4 bases from J; junction bases left unmatched: 5.

This clone was seen repeatedly, ten times or more. The gene calls are TRBV29-1 and TRBJ1-2; D may be TRBD1 (6 bases). Germline loops: CDR1 SQVTM, CDR2 ANQGSEA. This CDR3 contains 15 residues. Trimming removed 4 bases at V and 8 bases at J, with 23 bases between. The chain's CDR3 is CSVAYTSGWGQGYTF. The DNA for the CDR3 is TGCAGCGTTGCTTATACCTCGGGATGGGGGCAGGGCTACACCTTC.

The rearrangement links TRBV25-1 to TRBJ2-7; D remains ambiguous. CDR3 size: 10 residues. Trimming left V 5 bases short and J 1 base short, with 0 bases between. Germline V gives CDR1 MGHDK, CDR2 SYGVNS. The CDR3 bases are TGTGCCAGCAGTTCCTACGAGCAGTACTTC. The encoded protein is CASSSYEQYF.

The V call is TRBV28, the J call TRBJ2-7; tentatively, D is TRBD1 or TRBD2 (5 bases each). The CDR3 runs to 13 residues. Trimming shortened V by 7 bases and J by 4 bases, and 14 bases separated the two germline ends. From germline, CDR1 is MDHEN and CDR2 SYDVKM. CDR3 nucleotides: TGTGCCAGCAATACGGGACGGCGGTACGAGCAGTACTTC. Translation: CASNTGRRYEQYF.

The rearrangement links TRBV7-3 to TRBJ2-5; 12 bases match TRBD2. CDR1 is SGHTA, CDR2 FQGTGA, per germline. With 4 bases clipped from V and 5 bases from J, the junction kept 5 bases outside the gene matches. This CDR3 region has 15 residues. The CDR3 DNA sequence: TGTGCCAGCAGCTGGGAACTAGCGGGAGGTGAGACCCAGTACTTC. It encodes CASSWELAGGETQYF.

This clone has more than one count but fewer than ten. The genes are TRBV11-2 and TRBJ2-7, with D tentatively TRBD2 (5 bases). Trimming took off 0 bases at V and 4 bases at J, with 13 bases between the two ends. The CDR3 is 15 amino acids. Germline V gives CDR1 SGHAT, CDR2 FQNNGV. The CDR3 is CASSLEEALGYEQYF. Written as DNA, the CDR3 is TGTGCCAGCAGCTTAGAGGAGGCCCTTGGGTACGAGCAGTACTTC.

This clone was picked up many times. This sequence joins TRBV19 and TRBJ2-7; 9 bases line up with TRBD1. V dropped 9 bases and J dropped 2; count of bases not matched to a gene: 8. This CDR3 has 14 residues. Germline V gives CDR1 LNHDA, CDR2 SQIVND (reference sequence). CDR3 residues: CASSQGAAPYEQYF. The CDR3 region has the DNA TGTGCCAGCTCACAGGGGGCCGCCCCCTACGAGCAGTACTTC.

The rearrangement links TRBV10-2 to TRBJ2-1; the match to TRBD2 covers 12 bases. This CDR3 is built from 13 residues. CDR1 and CDR2 (germline): WSHSY, SAAADI. V lost 8 bases and J lost 6; bases outside the gene matches: 2. Here the CDR3 DNA reads TGCGCCAGCCGACTAGCGGGAGTCAATGAGCAGTTCTTC. It is translated as CASRLAGVNEQFF.

This clone was observed a handful of times. This chain connects TRBV11-2 to TRBJ2-1, with 9 bases lining up with TRBD2. V dropped 2 bases and J dropped 4; count of bases not matched to a gene: 6. Per germline, CDR1 SGHAT and CDR2 FQNNGV. The CDR3 has 16 residues. CDR3 protein: CASSLRGSGRYNEQFF. CDR3 nucleotide sequence: TGTGCCAGCAGCTTACGGGGAAGCGGGAGGTACAATGAGCAGTTCTTC.

The chain links TRBV5-1 to TRBJ1-6, with D maybe TRBD1 (5 bases). Germline CDR1 SGHRS, CDR2 YFSETQ. The CDR3 is 16 amino acids. V was pared by 0 bases and J by 11 bases, with 18 bases between. In nucleotides, the CDR3 is TGCGCCAGCAGCTTGGATGGGGCCATCAGGGAGACACCCCTCCACTTT. Amino acids: CASSLDGAIRETPLHF.

The genes are TRBV9 and TRBJ2-1; D remains unclear. Germline CDR1 reads SGDLS; CDR2 reads YYNGEE. This CDR3 has 14 residues. V lost 2 bases and J 3 bases, leaving 9 bases between the germline ends. In DNA form, the CDR3 reads TGTGCCAGCAGCGTGGCGGTACGCTACAATGAGCAGTTCTTC. Protein: CASSVAVRYNEQFF.

This sequence joins TRBV28 and TRBJ2-5; TRBD1 aligns across 7 bases. The CDR3 length is 16 residues. Germline loops: CDR1 MDHEN, CDR2 SYDVKM. The V segment lost 5 bases and the J segment 0 bases; nucleotides outside the gene matches: 9. The CDR3 bases are TGTGCCAGCAGTCCGTGGACAGGCCTGTACCAAGAGACCCAGTACTTC. Amino acid sequence: CASSPWTGLYQETQYF.

In this sample, this clone turned up a few times. The J gene is TRBJ2-7, the V gene TRBV6-1; TRBD1 agrees at 10 bases. This CDR3 contains 13 residues. Germline CDR1 MNHNS, CDR2 SASEGT. Trimming took 3 bases from V and 6 from J; bases not matched to a gene: 2. The chain's CDR3 is CASSDRTGGEQYF. The CDR3 region has the DNA TGTGCCAGCAGTGATCGGACAGGGGGCGAGCAGTACTTC.

V gene TRBV4-1 combines with J gene TRBJ2-1; TRBD2 matches 8 bases. The CDR3 has 14 amino acids. V lost 4 bases and J lost 4; bases outside the gene matches: 3. The germline gives CDR1 MGHRA, CDR2 YSYEKL. This CDR3 reads CASSLAGRYNEQFF. For the CDR3, the DNA is TGCGCCAGCAGCCTAGCGGGACGTTACAATGAGCAGTTCTTC.

This clone has a single count. V and J are TRBV28 and TRBJ2-7, with 7 positions matching TRBD1. Germline V gene data show CDR1 as MDHEN and CDR2 as SYDVKM. Losses at the gene ends were 7 bases for V and 9 bases for J; bases not matched to a gene: 12. This CDR3 is built from 13 residues. DNA for the CDR3: TGTGCCAGCACCCCGGCAGGGGGAATCTCGCAGTACTTC. Translation: CASTPAGGISQYF.

V and J are TRBV2 and TRBJ1-1; no firm D call. The length of the CDR3 is 14 residues. The V end lost 6 bases, the J end lost 2 bases, and 13 bases lay between the germline ends. Germline CDR1 is SNHLY and CDR2 is FYNNEI. The CDR3 here is CASRGVAGNTEAFF. DNA of the CDR3: TGTGCCAGCAGAGGCGTGGCGGGTAACACTGAAGCTTTCTTT.